This T cell receptor beta chain stems from a study of graft-versus-host responses after intestinal transplantation. This clone was seen more than once but under ten times. The junction had 3 bases not matched to a gene; V was cut back by 7 bases and J by 5 bases. Per germline, CDR1 SQVTM and CDR2 ANQGSEA. The CDR3 is 13 amino acids. This table comes from immunoSEQ multiplex PCR, and its TCRdb copy is limited to in-frame clones, with some not included. The sample lists some 21,000 clones, roughly 33% occurring once. Irradiated, violet-dye-labeled stimulator cells, some 200,000 in number, were plated with some 200,000 CFSE-labeled responder cells.

The clonotype was recovered from a human patient who received an intestinal transplant. The specimen was alloreactive CD8+ T cells from a mixed lymphocyte reaction culture, collected before intestinal transplant. Subset specified: CFSE-low proliferating T cells sorted from roughly 6-day pre-transplant mixed lymphocyte reaction (GvH or HvG direction). This chain links TRBV29-1 with TRBJ2-1; the match to TRBD2 covers 12 bases. CDR3 bases: TGCAGCGCTAGCGGGGGGGCCCACAATGAGCAGTTCTTC. Protein: CSASGGAHNEQFF.